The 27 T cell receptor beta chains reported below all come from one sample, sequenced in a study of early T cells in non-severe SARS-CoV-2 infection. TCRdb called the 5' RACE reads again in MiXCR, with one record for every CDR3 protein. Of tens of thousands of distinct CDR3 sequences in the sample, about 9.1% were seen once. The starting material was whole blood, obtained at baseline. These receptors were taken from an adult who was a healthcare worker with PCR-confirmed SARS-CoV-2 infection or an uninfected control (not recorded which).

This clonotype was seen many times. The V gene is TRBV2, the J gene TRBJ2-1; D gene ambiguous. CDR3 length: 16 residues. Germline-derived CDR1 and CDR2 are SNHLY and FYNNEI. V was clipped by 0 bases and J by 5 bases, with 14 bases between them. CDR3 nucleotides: TGTGCCAGCAGTGAAGCGTTGTGGGAAACTGACAATGAGCAGTTCTTC. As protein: CASSEALWETDNEQFF. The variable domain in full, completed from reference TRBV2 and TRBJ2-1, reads EPEVTQTPSHQVTQMGQEVILRCVPISNHLYFYWYRQILGQKVEFLVSFYNNEISEKSEIFDDQFSVERPDGSNFTLKIRSTKLEDSAMYFCASSEALWETDNEQFFGPGTRLTVL.

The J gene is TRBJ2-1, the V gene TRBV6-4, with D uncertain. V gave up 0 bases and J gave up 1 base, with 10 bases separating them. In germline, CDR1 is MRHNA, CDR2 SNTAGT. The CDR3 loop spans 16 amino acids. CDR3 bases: TGTGCCAGCAGTGACTCCGCATACAATTCCTACAATGAGCAGTTCTTC. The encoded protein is CASSDSAYNSYNEQFF.

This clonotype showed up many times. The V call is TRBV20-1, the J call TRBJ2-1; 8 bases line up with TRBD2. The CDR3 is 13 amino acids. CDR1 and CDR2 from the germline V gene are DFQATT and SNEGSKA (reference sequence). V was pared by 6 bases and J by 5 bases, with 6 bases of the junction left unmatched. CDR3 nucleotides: TGCAGTGCGGCGGGAGGACCTAACAATGAGCAGTTCTTC. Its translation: CSAAGGPNNEQFF.

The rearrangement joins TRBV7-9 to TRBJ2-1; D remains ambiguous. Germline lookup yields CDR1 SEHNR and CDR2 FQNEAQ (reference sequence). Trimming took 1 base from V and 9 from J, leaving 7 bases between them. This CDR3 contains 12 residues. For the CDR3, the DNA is TGTGCCAGCAGCTTAGAAGTCACTGAGCAGTTCTTC. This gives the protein CASSLEVTEQFF.

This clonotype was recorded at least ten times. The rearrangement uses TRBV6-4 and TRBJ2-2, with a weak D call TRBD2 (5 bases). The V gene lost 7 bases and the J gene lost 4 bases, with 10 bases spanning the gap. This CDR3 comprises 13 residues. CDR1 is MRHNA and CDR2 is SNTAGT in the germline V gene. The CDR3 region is CASKERATGELFF. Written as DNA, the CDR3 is TGTGCCAGCAAGGAGAGGGCCACCGGGGAGCTGTTTTTT.

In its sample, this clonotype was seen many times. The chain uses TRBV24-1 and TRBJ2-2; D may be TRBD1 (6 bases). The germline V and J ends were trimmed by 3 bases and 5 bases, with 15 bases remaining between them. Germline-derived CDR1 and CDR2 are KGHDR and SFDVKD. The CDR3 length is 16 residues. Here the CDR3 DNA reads TGTGCCACCAGTGATCCCATCACAGGGATGACCGGGGAGCTGTTTTTT. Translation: CATSDPITGMTGELFF.

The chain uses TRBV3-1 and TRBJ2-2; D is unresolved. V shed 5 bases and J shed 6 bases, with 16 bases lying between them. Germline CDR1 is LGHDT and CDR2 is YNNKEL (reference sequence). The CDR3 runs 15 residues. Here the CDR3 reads CASSSRIGVSGELFF. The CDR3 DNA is TGTGCCAGCAGCTCCCGGATTGGAGTTTCCGGGGAGCTGTTTTTT.

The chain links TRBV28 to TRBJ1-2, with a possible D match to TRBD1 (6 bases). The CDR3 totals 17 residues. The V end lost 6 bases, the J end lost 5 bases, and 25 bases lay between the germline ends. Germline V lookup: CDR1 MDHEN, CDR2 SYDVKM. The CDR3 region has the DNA TGTGCCAGCAGGCCGCAGGCAGGGGCAAGAGCGAATTATGGCTACACCTTC. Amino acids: CASRPQAGARANYGYTF.

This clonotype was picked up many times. CDR3 in amino acids: CASSPGASTGELFF. Here the CDR3 DNA reads TGTGCCAGCAGTCCCGGGGCGAGCACCGGGGAGCTGTTTTTT. The V and J genes are TRBV28 and TRBJ2-2; D is perhaps TRBD1 or TRBD2 (5 bases each). CDR3 length: 14 residues. Germline lookup yields CDR1 MDHEN and CDR2 SYDVKM. Trimming shortened V by 5 bases and J by 4 bases, and 11 bases separated the two germline ends. Combining the CDR3 with reference TRBV28 and TRBJ2-2 gives the whole variable domain DVKVTQSSRYLVKRTGEKVFLECVQDMDHENMFWYRQDPGLGLRLIYFSYDVKMKEKGDIPEGYSVSREKKERFSLILESASTNQTSMYLCASSPGASTGELFFGEGSRLTVL.

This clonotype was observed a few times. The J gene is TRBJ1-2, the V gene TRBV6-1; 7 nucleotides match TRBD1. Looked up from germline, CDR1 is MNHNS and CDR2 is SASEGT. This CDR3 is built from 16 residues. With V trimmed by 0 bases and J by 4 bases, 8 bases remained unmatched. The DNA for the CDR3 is TGTGCCAGCAGTGAAGCTATGAGGGGGCTAGGCTATGGCTACACCTTC. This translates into CASSEAMRGLGYGYTF.

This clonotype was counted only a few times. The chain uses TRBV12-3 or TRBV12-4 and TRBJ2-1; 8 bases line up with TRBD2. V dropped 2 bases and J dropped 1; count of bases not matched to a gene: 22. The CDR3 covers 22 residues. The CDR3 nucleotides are TGTGCCAGCAGTTTAAAGTCCCTATTCCAGCGGGAGTTACTTCCGTCCTACAATGAGCAGTTCTTC. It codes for CASSLKSLFQRELLPSYNEQFF.

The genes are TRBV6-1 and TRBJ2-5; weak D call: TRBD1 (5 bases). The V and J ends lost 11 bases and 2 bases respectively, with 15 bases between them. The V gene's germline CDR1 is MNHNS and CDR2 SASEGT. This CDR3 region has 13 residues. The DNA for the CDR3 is TGTGCCCGACCAAGGGGCATTCAAGAGACCCAGTACTTC. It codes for CARPRGIQETQYF.

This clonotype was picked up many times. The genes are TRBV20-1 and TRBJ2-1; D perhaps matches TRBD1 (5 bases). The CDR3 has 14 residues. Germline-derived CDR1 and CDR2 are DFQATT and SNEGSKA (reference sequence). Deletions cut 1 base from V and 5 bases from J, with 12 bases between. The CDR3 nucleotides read TGCAGTGCTAGAGGGGGCGGTAAGGACAATGAGCAGTTCTTC. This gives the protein CSARGGGKDNEQFF.

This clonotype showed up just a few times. CDR3 sequence reads: CSARDKAGTEAFF. The CDR3 region has the DNA TGCAGTGCTAGAGATAAAGCGGGCACTGAAGCTTTCTTT. The chain joins TRBV20-1 to TRBJ1-1; D remains unclear. Germline CDR1 is DFQATT and CDR2 is SNEGSKA (reference sequence). The CDR3 runs 13 residues. V lost 0 bases, J lost 4 bases, and 9 bases lay in between.

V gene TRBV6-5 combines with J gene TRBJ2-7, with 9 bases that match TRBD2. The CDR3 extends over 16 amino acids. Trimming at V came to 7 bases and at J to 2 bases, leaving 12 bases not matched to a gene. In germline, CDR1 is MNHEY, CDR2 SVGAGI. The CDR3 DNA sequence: TGTGCCAGCAAGGGGAGTATGGCTAGCGGGACCTACGAGCAGTACTTC. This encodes CASKGSMASGTYEQYF.

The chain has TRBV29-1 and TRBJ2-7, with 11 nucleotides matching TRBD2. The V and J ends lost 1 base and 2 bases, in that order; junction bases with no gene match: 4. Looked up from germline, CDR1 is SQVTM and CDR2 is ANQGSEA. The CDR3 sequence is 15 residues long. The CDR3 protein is CSVEVTSGSPYEQYF. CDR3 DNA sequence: TGCAGCGTTGAAGTAACTAGCGGGAGTCCCTACGAGCAGTACTTC.

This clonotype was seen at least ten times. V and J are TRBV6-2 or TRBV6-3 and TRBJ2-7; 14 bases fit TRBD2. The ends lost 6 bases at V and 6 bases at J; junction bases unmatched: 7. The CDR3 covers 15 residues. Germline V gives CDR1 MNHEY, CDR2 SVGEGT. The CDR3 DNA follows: TGTGCCAGCAGATCCGGACTAGCGGGAGGTATCGAGCAGTACTTC. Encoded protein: CASRSGLAGGIEQYF.

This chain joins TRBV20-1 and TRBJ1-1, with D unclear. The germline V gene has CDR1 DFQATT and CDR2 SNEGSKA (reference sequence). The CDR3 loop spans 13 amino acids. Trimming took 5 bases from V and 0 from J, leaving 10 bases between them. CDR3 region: CSADRTVNTEAFF. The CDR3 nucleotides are TGCAGTGCTGACCGGACGGTGAACACTGAAGCTTTCTTT.

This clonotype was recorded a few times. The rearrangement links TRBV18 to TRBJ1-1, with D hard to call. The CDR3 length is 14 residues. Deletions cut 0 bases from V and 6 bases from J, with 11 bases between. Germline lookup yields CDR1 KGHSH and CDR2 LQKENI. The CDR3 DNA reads TGTGCCAGCTCACCACCGGACGCAGTCGCTGAAGCTTTCTTT. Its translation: CASSPPDAVAEAFF.

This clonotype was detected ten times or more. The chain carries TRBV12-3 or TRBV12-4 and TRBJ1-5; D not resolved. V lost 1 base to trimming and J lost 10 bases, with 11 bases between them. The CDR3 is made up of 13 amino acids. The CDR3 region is CASSLDGLGPQHF. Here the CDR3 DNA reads TGTGCCAGCAGTTTAGACGGCCTCGGACCCCAGCATTTT.

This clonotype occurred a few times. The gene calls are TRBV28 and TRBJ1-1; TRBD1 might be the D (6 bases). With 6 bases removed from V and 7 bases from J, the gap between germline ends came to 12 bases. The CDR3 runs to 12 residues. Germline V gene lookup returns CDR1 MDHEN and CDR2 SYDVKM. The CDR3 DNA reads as TGTGCCAGCAGAAAAACAGGGTATGAAGCTTTCTTT. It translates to CASRKTGYEAFF.

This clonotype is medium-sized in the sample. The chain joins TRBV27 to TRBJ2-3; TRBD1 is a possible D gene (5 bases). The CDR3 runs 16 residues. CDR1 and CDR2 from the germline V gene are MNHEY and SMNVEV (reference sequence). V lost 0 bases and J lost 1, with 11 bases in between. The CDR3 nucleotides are TGTGCCAGCAGTTTATCGTCCTTAGGGGGCACAGATACGCAGTATTTT. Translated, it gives CASSLSSLGGTDTQYF.

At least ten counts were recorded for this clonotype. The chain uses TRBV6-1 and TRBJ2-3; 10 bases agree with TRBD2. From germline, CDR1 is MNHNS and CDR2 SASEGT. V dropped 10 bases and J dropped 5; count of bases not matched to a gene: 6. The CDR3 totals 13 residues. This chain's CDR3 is CAKREGRGDTQYF. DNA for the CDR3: TGTGCCAAGCGGGAGGGCCGGGGAGATACGCAGTATTTT.

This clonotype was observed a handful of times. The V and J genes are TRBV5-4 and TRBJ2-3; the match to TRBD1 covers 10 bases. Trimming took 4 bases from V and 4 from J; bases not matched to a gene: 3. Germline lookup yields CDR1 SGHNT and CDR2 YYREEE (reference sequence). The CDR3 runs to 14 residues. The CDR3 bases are TGTGCCAGCAGCCGGGACAGGGGTTCAGATACGCAGTATTTT. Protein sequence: CASSRDRGSDTQYF.

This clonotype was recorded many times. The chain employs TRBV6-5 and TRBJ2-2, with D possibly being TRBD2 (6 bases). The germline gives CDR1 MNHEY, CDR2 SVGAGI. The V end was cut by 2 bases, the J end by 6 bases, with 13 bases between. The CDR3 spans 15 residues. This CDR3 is CASSYVGGTAGELFF. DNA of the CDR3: TGTGCCAGCAGTTACGTCGGGGGAACGGCCGGGGAGCTGTTTTTT.

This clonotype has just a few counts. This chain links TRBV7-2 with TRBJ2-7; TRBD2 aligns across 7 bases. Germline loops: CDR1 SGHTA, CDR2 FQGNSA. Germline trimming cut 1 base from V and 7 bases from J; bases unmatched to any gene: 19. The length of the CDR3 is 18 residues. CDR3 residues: CASSLVPAGTTNAREQYF. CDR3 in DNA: TGTGCCAGCAGCTTAGTTCCAGCCGGGACTACGAACGCACGAGAGCAGTACTTC. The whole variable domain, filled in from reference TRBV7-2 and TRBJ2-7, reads GAGVSQSPSNKVTEKGKDVELRCDPISGHTALYWYRQSLGQGLEFLIYFQGNSAPDKSGLPSDRFSAERTGGSVSTLTIQRTQQEDSAVYLCASSLVPAGTTNAREQYFGPGTRLTVT.

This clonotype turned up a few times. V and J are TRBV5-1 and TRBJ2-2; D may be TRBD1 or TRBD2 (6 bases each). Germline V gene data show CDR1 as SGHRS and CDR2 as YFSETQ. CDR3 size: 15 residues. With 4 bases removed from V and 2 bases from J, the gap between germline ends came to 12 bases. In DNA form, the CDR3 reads TGCGCCAGCAGCCGCGGGACACCTAACACCGGGGAGCTGTTTTTT. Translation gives CASSRGTPNTGELFF.